Sequencing of this TCR beta chain was carried out in a study of T cell responses to AZD1222 COVID-19 vaccine. General observations from the study: Distributed over spike, vaccine-associated CD4 TCRs predominated at 160-218 and 743-854. There were mostly white British donors and more females than males, and clonal diversity was possibly underestimated. After the peak T cell response, and only then, were repertoires sampled. Spike-specific TCR repertoires showed rising breadth and depth after two AZD1222 doses.

Sequencing used immunoSEQ multiplex PCR; TCRdb keeps in-frame clones, though not all of them. Of about 60,000 clones in the sample, about 80% were seen once. Comment on this clone: What it recognizes is unknown.

The CDR3 runs to 15 residues. Trimming removed 1 base at V and 2 bases at J, with 8 bases between. The germline gives CDR1 KGHSH, CDR2 LQKENI. This TCR was recovered from an adult who received the AZD1222 COVID-19 vaccine. Sequencing used peripheral blood, obtained 28 days after the second AZD1222 dose. The chain links TRBV18 to TRBJ1-4; no definite D call. The CDR3 spells CASSPLKTTNEKLFF. The CDR3 nucleotides are TGTGCCAGCTCACCACTCAAGACGACTAATGAAAAACTGTTTTTT. Supplemented by reference TRBV18 and TRBJ1-4, the full variable domain reads NAGVMQNPRHLVRRRGQEARLRCSPMKGHSHVYWYRQLPEEGLKFMVYLQKENIIDESGMPKERFSAEFPKEGPSILRIQQVVRGDSAAYFCASSPLKTTNEKLFFGSGTQLSVL.